The entry below gives a single T cell receptor (beta chain) sequence along with its context. Which antigen it targets is not known. The cohort consisted of 600 to 750 healthy bone marrow donors. At the time of sampling, every cohort member was nominally healthy, though immune exposures that went unrecorded were likely present. The donor tested CMV seropositive, placing the donor among the 250 to 350 seropositive members of the cohort. Each donor provided a peripheral blood sample, and peripheral blood mononuclear cells were used for TCR beta sequencing. Genomic DNA extraction from the blood cell samples was performed with the Qiagen DNeasy Blood Extraction Kit. The data originate from a study of cytomegalovirus exposure and HLA in healthy donors (dated by TCRdb to 2016 to 2017). Context from the whole study: According to an earlier analysis of 550 to 750 of the donors, some 170 million T cells yielded over 90 million unique TCR beta sequences and more than 250 Gb of sequence data. An early release that covered more than 550 HLA-typed donors contained about 300 gigabases of sequencing data and 75 million to 100 million unique TCR sequences. Among the roughly 400 genotyped donors, approximately 76% belonged to the genetic ancestry cluster associated with self-reported Caucasian donors. The aim of the study was to test whether cataloging public T cell receptors could identify signatures of past pathogen exposure. The study profiled the T cell repertoires of 666 subjects by immunosequencing and related them to cytomegalovirus serostatus. In addition to the first cohort of approximately 670 subjects, a separate validation cohort of 120 different subjects was used. To predict cytomegalovirus infection status, the study combined high-throughput TCR immunosequencing, statistical association of individual TCRs with disease status, and machine learning. In a later analysis, previously published TCR beta repertoires from about 640 donors were re-analyzed and high-resolution HLA genotyping was added so that TCR occurrence patterns could be studied. Rather than drawing on any new phenotypic data, the later analysis identified candidate immune exposures from TCR beta sequences and the way those sequences occurred across donors. To decide whether each TCR beta V gene segment behaved as functional or pseudogenic, an earlier analysis of 587 of the donors relied on high-throughput TCR beta sequencing. Donor age, sex, ethnicity and CMV serostatus were compiled together with the repertoire data. A later genetic analysis used genome-wide SNP genotypes for about three fifths of the 666 donors, treating that subset as a discovery cohort. Every discovery cohort repertoire had been produced on one sequencing platform. HLA typing included class I and class II loci at four-digit resolution. Typing coverage varied by locus: roughly 620-640 donors for A, B, C, DRB1 and DQB1; around 560 for DQA1; about 590 for DPA1; approximately 450 for DPB1. Four to six DR-DQ haplotypes were handled as single units for association and clustering, since linkage in the cohort was strong. On average, 235,054 unique TCR beta nucleotide sequences were sequenced per donor among a few hundred genotyped donors of the cohort, with roughly a sixth of those sequences being non-productive. What the authors observed across the whole study: In both the original and validation cohorts, the classifier was reported to diagnose cytomegalovirus status with high specificity and sensitivity. The sequencing pipeline was judged likely to have produced a cluster of highly shared sequence variants as a technical artifact. A further reported finding was that TCR beta sequences accurately predicted the HLA-A and HLA-B alleles for most subjects in the first cohort. Immune exposure information for the cohort was limited to CMV serostatus. While some public TCRs were present in many individuals, most TCR sequences turned up only very rarely across donors. The cohort was sequenced for TCR beta chains only, and without alpha or paired-chain data the features that could be detected were limited. An earlier analysis of approximately 600 of the donors showed that most TCR beta V segments appeared in productive rearrangements either about 87% or about 30% of the time, which broadly matched IMGT annotations. A later genetic analysis reported fewer N-insertions in productive TCRs among donors in an Asian-associated ancestry cluster than the roughly 700-donor mean. According to a later analysis, most CMV-associated TCR beta chains appeared to be HLA-restricted, and the HLA associations seemed to be driven largely by CMV exposure. In a later analysis, several top co-occurrence clusters were reported to appear linked to parvovirus B19, influenza, CMV and Epstein-Barr virus. In a later analysis, around 17,000 TCR beta sequences were associated with specific HLA alleles at a false discovery rate of 0.05. In a later analysis, TCR association rates were found to vary across HLA loci, with the most associated TCRs seen for DRB1 alleles and the fewest for HLA-C alleles. The earlier analysis of around 600 of the donors excluded roughly 17 rarely observed V segments, including chromosome 9 orphons, because counts were too low. Correlated functional status among segregating V segments might reflect linkage disequilibrium, but an unknown experimental factor could not be ruled out. Assigning TCR associations to individual alleles was difficult when HLA alleles, especially DR and DQ, strongly co-occurred. A few of the identified cytomegalovirus-associated TCR beta chains were confirmed in vitro to be specific for cytomegalovirus antigens. In a later genetic analysis, a missense DCLRE1C variant was associated with V-gene and J-gene trimming of TCR beta chains, and the association was replicated in an independent cohort. The study listed 150 to 200 TCR beta chains as associated with cytomegalovirus. Some IMGT-functional V segments, including TRBV6-2 and TRBV6-3, could not be distinguished by the 87-base-pair reads and were therefore excluded. In a later analysis, HLA-associated TCR beta chains showed more clonal expansion and lower generation probabilities than non-associated chains that were equally common. The presence/absence analyses assumed that sequencing depth was roughly uniform across donors, and that assumption may not be true. Because some donors lacked HLA typing at each locus, the association tests relied only on the typed subset. It was suggested by the authors that the approach could potentially be generalized to other disease states and immunological phenotypes.

Library generation was performed with the immunoSEQ multiplex PCR assay. A mixture of 60 forward primers for TCR Vbeta segments and 13 reverse primers for TCR Jbeta segments was used in the multiplex PCR. A multiplex PCR assay on genomic DNA amplified the CDR3 region of rearranged TCR beta genes. Amplified TCR beta libraries were sequenced as 87-base-pair reads on the Illumina HiSeq System. As for the original processing: Across the roughly 640 repertoires, a later analysis counted tens of millions of unique TCR beta chains, 9 million to 14 million of which were shared by at least two donors. Raw reads were error-corrected and collapsed into unique sequences with a nearest-neighbor algorithm that merged closely related sequences to remove PCR and sequencing errors. To assign V, D and J gene segments, CDR3 sequences were aligned to IMGT reference sequences. For a sequence to be retained, a match of at least six nucleotides was required to both a V gene segment and a J gene segment. Rearrangements were called productive when the CDR3 lacked stop codons and stayed in frame with V and J; all others were non-productive. CDR3 was defined by IMGT convention, running from the second conserved V-encoded cysteine to the conserved J-encoded phenylalanine. Sequences without an unambiguous match to a single V gene segment were excluded from the earlier analysis of about 640 of the donors. In an earlier analysis of approximately 500 of the donors, a V segment was called functional when productive rearrangements were above 56.7%, and segregating when the standard deviation between donors exceeded 5%. A statistical classification framework was built to diagnose cytomegalovirus status from the catalog of TCR beta chain sequences. A later analysis assigned V and J genes by comparing TCR nucleotide sequences with IMGT/GENE-DB human TR gene sequences. A later analysis assigned CDR3 sequences and most-parsimonious VDJ recombination scenarios with the TCRdist pipeline. In a later analysis, every TCR beta chain was defined by the combination of its CDR3 amino acid sequence and its V-gene family, and reads without a unique V-gene family were dropped. A later analysis removed 500 to 600 highly shared, low-generation-probability nucleotide sequences to deal with suspected cross-contamination and a sequencing artifact. For each public chain, a later analysis derived a clonal expansion index from normalized ranks of inferred template counts within each repertoire. A later analysis computed generation probabilities with a VDJ recombination model fitted to out-of-frame rearrangements, and checked the results against IGoR. In a later analysis, hypergeometric tests were used to score TCR-TCR, TCR-HLA and TCR-CMV co-occurrence, with a repertoire-size bias correction applied to TCR pairs. To estimate false discovery rates, a later analysis permuted the HLA or CMV assignments 20 times. A later analysis grouped co-occurring TCRs with DBSCAN, adding TCRdist sequence similarity when clustering within HLA-allele-positive subsets. Co-occurrence clustering excluded repertoires with fewer than 30,000 or more than 120,000 public chains, plus five with anomalous nucleotide sharing. TCRdb re-hosts the immuneACCESS table, in-frame sequences only. Its copies lack some clones; in the studies checked, an unresolved V gene accounts for under half of them, and the cause for the rest is not known. V and J calls and clone size come straight from that table; D and trimming were deduced from the DNA. This sample's clone table shows roughly 54,000 clones. 10% to 15% of the sample belongs to the ten largest clones.

The germline V gene supplies CDR1 SGDLS and CDR2 YYNGEE. The CDR3 holds 14 amino acids from the cysteine to the phenylalanine. This entry keeps only the CDR3 DNA: 42 bases, framed from base 1. The germline ends are 12 bases apart after V is trimmed by 4 bases and J by 1 base. The sequence was collected from a woman aged 25 to 39 in good health and CMV-seropositive. The chain was built from TRBV9 and TRBJ2-7; TRBD1 is a weak D gene call, 6 bases matching. The sequenced sample consisted of PBMCs. The CDR3 protein is CASSPRDMSYEQYF. At the DNA level, the sequence is TGTGCCAGCAGCCCCCGGGACATGTCCTACGAGCAGTACTTC.